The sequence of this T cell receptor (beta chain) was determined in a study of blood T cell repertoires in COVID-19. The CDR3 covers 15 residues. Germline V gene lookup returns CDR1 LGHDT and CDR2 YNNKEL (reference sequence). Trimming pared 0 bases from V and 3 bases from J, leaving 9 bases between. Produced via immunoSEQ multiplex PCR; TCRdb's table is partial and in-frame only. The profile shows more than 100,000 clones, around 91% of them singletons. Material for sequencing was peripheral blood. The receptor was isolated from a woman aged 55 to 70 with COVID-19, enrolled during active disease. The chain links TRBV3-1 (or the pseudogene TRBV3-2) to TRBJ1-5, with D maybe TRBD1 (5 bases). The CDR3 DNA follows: TGTGCCAGCAGCCAAGAATGGGGCCCCAATCAGCCCCAGCATTTT. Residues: CASSQEWGPNQPQHF.